The 16 T cell receptor beta chains below come from one sample, sequenced in a study of shared clonotypes between healthy human individuals. This table comes from immunoSEQ multiplex PCR, and its TCRdb copy is limited to in-frame clones, with some not included. The table includes approximately 640,000 clones, roughly 78% detected once. What was sequenced was memory CD4+ T cells sorted from blood. Subset meaning: CD45RA-negative fraction. The source is a woman under 40 in good health.

The chain recombines TRBV11-3 with TRBJ2-2; no firm D call. V was pared by 2 bases and J by 0 bases, with 7 bases between. Germline CDR1 SGHNT, CDR2 YENEEA. This CDR3 comprises 15 residues. The CDR3 sequence is CASSLSSANTGELFF. The CDR3 bases are TGTGCCAGCAGCTTATCCTCTGCGAACACCGGGGAGCTGTTTTTT.

The CDR3 region has the DNA TGTGCCAGCAGCTTAAAGACTGAAACTGGGGCCAACGTCCTGACTTTC. This codes for CASSLKTETGANVLTF. The J gene is TRBJ2-6, the V gene TRBV12-1; TRBD2 is taken as the D call from the table, unchecked against the DNA. TRBV12-1 is labeled a pseudogene. The CDR3 length is 16 residues.

This rearrangement joins TRBV27 to TRBJ1-1; D perhaps matches TRBD1 (6 bases). Germline V CDR1 and CDR2: MNHEY, SMNVEV (reference sequence). The CDR3 is 16 residues long. The germline V and J ends were trimmed by 5 bases and 1 base, with 17 bases remaining between them. The CDR3 nucleotides are TGTGCCAGCAGTGGTGGTTGGGGCAGGGGGAACACTGAAGCTTTCTTT. Translating gives CASSGGWGRGNTEAFF.

Only one count was recorded for this clone. The gene calls are TRBV7-9 and TRBJ2-3, with TRBD1 matching 7 bases. Per the germline V gene, CDR1 is SEHNR and CDR2 is FQNEAQ (reference sequence). The CDR3 has 16 residues. With V trimmed by 1 base and J by 4 bases, 8 bases remained unmatched. The CDR3 coding sequence is TGTGCCAGCAGCTTAGGGCCCCCAACAGGGGCAGATACGCAGTATTTT. This codes for CASSLGPPTGADTQYF.

The chain links TRBV14 to TRBJ1-1, with D perhaps TRBD1 (6 bases). The CDR3 is 13 amino acids. Trimming stripped 0 bases from V and 10 bases from J, with 12 bases between. Germline CDR1 reads SGHDN; CDR2 reads FVKESK. The CDR3 coding sequence is TGTGCCAGCAGCCAAGATCGGGGACATGGAGCTTTCTTT. As protein: CASSQDRGHGAFF.

V and J are TRBV7-3 and TRBJ1-1; D not resolved. Trimming took 1 base from V and 5 from J, leaving 8 bases between them. The germline V gene encodes CDR1 SGHTA and CDR2 FQGTGA. The CDR3 has 13 residues. CDR3 DNA: TGTGCCAGCAGCTTAAATCAAGGGACTGAAGCTTTCTTT. Amino acids: CASSLNQGTEAFF.

The chain carries TRBV19 and TRBJ1-1; possible D gene TRBD1, 5 bases. V was cut by 6 bases and J by 4 bases, with 21 bases left in between. CDR1 LNHDA and CDR2 SQIVND come from the germline V gene (reference sequence). The CDR3 has 16 residues. CDR3 sequence (DNA): TGTGCCAGTAGCGCACGACGGGGCGGGTATACCACTGAAGCTTTCTTT. Protein: CASSARRGGYTTEAFF.

The chain joins TRBV19 to TRBJ2-7; D is possibly TRBD1 (5 bases). CDR3 length: 17 residues. V shed 3 bases and J shed 0 bases, with 18 bases lying between them. CDR1 and CDR2 from the germline V gene are LNHDA and SQIVND (reference sequence). The CDR3 DNA reads as TGTGCCAGTAGTATCCCCCCTGGGCAGGGAACCTCCTACGAGCAGTACTTC. This encodes CASSIPPGQGTSYEQYF.

The chain joins TRBV11-1 to TRBJ2-7; 8 bases line up with TRBD2. The V gene's germline CDR1 is SGHAT and CDR2 FQDESV (reference sequence). The ends lost 6 bases at V and 2 bases at J; junction bases unmatched: 12. This CDR3 spans 16 amino acids. The CDR3 is CASREQAGVRAYEQYF. CDR3 nucleotide sequence: TGTGCCAGCAGGGAGCAAGCGGGAGTGAGGGCCTACGAGCAGTACTTC.

The gene calls are TRBV7-2 and TRBJ2-5; D unresolved. V was cut by 5 bases and J by 5 bases, with 9 bases left in between. The CDR3 runs 12 residues. CDR1 is SGHTA and CDR2 is FQGNSA in the germline V gene. CDR3 bases: TGTGCCAGCAGCCTCGCTGGGGAGACCCAGTACTTC. It translates to CASSLAGETQYF.

The chain employs TRBV15 and TRBJ1-2, with 7 bases fitting TRBD1. This CDR3 is built from 15 residues. Unmatched junction bases numbered 10, after V lost 5 bases and J lost 4 bases. The V gene's germline CDR1 is LNHNV and CDR2 YYDKDF (reference sequence). The CDR3 coding sequence is TGTGCCACCAGCCCTGGGCAGGGGGTTGCCTATGGCTACACCTTC. Protein product: CATSPGQGVAYGYTF.

V gene TRBV18 combines with J gene TRBJ2-2; 7 bases are shared with TRBD2. This CDR3 has 16 residues. Germline assignment: CDR1 KGHSH and CDR2 LQKENI. After removal of 1 base from V and 7 bases from J, the junction contained 9 bases not matched to a gene. The CDR3 here is CASSPQGTTPGGELFF. The CDR3 region has the DNA TGTGCCAGCTCACCACAGGGGACTACCCCCGGCGGGGAGCTGTTTTTT.

This clone was seen only a few times. The chain combines TRBV10-1 with TRBJ1-1; D might be TRBD1 (5 bases). CDR3 length: 13 residues. Germline V gene data show CDR1 as WNHNN and CDR2 as SYGVQD (reference sequence). V was cut by 8 bases and J by 6 bases, with 16 bases left in between. CDR3 sequence reads: CASQRQGSPEAFF. CDR3 nucleotide sequence: TGCGCCAGCCAGCGCCAGGGCTCCCCTGAAGCTTTCTTT.

The chain recombines TRBV2 with TRBJ2-2, with 10 bases lining up with TRBD1. From germline, CDR1 is SNHLY and CDR2 FYNNEI. With 2 bases clipped from V and 1 base from J, the junction kept 4 bases outside the gene matches. The CDR3 extends over 17 amino acids. In DNA form, the CDR3 reads TGTGCCAGCAGTGAACGGACAGGGGGTGGGAACACCGGGGAGCTGTTTTTT. This sequence encodes CASSERTGGGNTGELFF.

This clone has a handful of counts. The V gene is TRBV6-5, the J gene TRBJ2-2, with D perhaps assigned TRBD1 or TRBD2 (5 bases each). Germline V gives CDR1 MNHEY, CDR2 SVGAGI. This CDR3 is 13 amino acids long. The ends were cut back, 2 bases at V and 8 bases at J, with 9 bases in the middle. The CDR3 DNA reads as TGTGCCAGCAGTTACGAGGGGTTGGGGGAGCTGTTTTTT. Residues: CASSYEGLGELFF.

This clone was seen at least ten times. The chain links TRBV13 to TRBJ1-1; no definite D call. Germline assignment: CDR1 PRHDT and CDR2 FYEKMQ (reference sequence). This CDR3 is 13 amino acids long. The V end was cut by 8 bases, the J end by 1 base, with 11 bases between. The CDR3 reads CASGWKGNTEAFF. The CDR3 DNA reads TGTGCCAGCGGCTGGAAGGGGAACACTGAAGCTTTCTTT.